This T cell receptor (beta chain) was profiled in a study of cytotoxic CD8 clonotypes in ibrutinib-treated CLL. This clone was picked up a small number of times. Its target is unknown. Target depth was 1 in 200,000 to 1 in 1 million T cells, about 10x per clonotype. Using immunoSEQ multiplex PCR, the repertoire was profiled, and TCRdb retains in-frame clones only, with some absent. Of 29,000 or so clones listed, around two thirds were seen once; the top ten hold less than 65%. Trimming stripped 5 bases from V and 5 bases from J, with 13 bases between. This CDR3 spans 14 amino acids. The germline V gene encodes CDR1 SGHRS and CDR2 YFSETQ. Study-level findings and limits: Circulating CD8+ T-cell counts were tracked by baseline clonality, which exceeded that of age-matched healthy donors.

The chain links TRBV5-1 to TRBJ1-4; D unclear. The sample was PBMCs, taken after 24 months of ibrutinib treatment. This TCR came from a human donor with chronic lymphocytic leukemia. The CDR3 bases are TGCGCCAGCAGACGTGGACTGGGAAATGAAAAACTGTTTTTT. Translated: CASRRGLGNEKLFF.